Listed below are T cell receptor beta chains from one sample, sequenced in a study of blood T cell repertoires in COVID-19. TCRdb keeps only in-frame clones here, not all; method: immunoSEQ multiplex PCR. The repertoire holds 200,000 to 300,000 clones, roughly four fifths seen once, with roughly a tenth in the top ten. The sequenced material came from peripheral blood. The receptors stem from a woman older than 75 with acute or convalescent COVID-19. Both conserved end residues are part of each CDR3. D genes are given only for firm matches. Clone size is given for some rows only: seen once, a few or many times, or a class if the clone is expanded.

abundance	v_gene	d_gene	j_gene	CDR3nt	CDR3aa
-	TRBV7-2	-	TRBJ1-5	TGTGCCAGCAGCTTAGTTGGAGAGGGCAATCAGCCCCAGCATTTT	CASSLVGEGNQPQHF
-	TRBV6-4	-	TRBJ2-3	TGTGCCAGCAGTCCTGGACTGTGGGATACGCAGTATTTT	CASSPGLWDTQYF
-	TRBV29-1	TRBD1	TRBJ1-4	TGCAGCGTTGGGACCTACAGGGGGGAAAAACTGTTTTTT	CSVGTYRGEKLFF
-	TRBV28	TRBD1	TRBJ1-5	TGTGCCAGCAGTTCACCTGGACAGGGGGGGGACCAGCCCCAGCATTTT	CASSSPGQGGDQPQHF
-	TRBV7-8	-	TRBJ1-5	TGTGCCAGCAGTCTAGACAGAGCGTTTGCTCAGCCCCAGCATTTT	CASSLDRAFAQPQHF
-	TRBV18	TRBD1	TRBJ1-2	TGTGCCAGCTCGTCGACAGGGGCCTATGGCTACACCTTC	CASSSTGAYGYTF
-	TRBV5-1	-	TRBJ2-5	TGCGCCAGCAGCTTGCGGGCAGGGGGGCTGGAGACCCAGTACTTC	CASSLRAGGLETQYF
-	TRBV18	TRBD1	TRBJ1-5	TGTGCCAGCTCACCATCCATTTACAGGGGTAGCAATCAGCCCCAGCATTTT	CASSPSIYRGSNQPQHF
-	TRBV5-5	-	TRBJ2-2	TGTGCCAGCGACTATACCACTAACACCGGGGAGCTGTTTTTT	CASDYTTNTGELFF
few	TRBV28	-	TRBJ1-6	TGTGCCAGCACCTCTTTGGGGGCCGGGAATTCACCCCTCCACTTT	CASTSLGAGNSPLHF
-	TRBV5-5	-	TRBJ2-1	TGTGCCAGCAACCCGACAGGAGCCTACAATGAGCAGTTCTTC	CASNPTGAYNEQFF
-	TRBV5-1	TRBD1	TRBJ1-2	TGCGCCAGCAGCACCGGGACAGGGGTTGACTACACCTTC	CASSTGTGVDYTF
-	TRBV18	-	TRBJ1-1	TGTGCCAGCTCACCGTCCCGAGGGAGGGGAGCTTTCTTT	CASSPSRGRGAFF
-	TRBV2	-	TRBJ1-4	TGTGCCAGCAGTCCAGGGTCTAAGACGGAAAAACTGTTTTTT	CASSPGSKTEKLFF
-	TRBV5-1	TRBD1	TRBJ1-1	TGCGCCAGCAGCTTGGGACGGACAGGCTACATGAACACTGAAGCTTTCTTT	CASSLGRTGYMNTEAFF
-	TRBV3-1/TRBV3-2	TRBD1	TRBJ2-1	TGTGCCAGCAGCCCCTGGGACAGGGAAGGTTATGAGCAGTTCTTC	CASSPWDREGYEQFF